This passage covers 9 T cell receptor beta chains from one sample sequenced in a study of T cell responses to AZD1222 COVID-19 vaccine. Profiling relied on immunoSEQ multiplex PCR, and the TCRdb table lists in-frame clones only, not all of them. Of 250,000 to 300,000 clones listed, around 93% are singletons. The material was peripheral blood, obtained 28 days after the second AZD1222 dose. These TCRs come from an adult who received the AZD1222 COVID-19 vaccine.

A single count supports this clone. The gene calls are TRBV4-1 and TRBJ1-2; the match to TRBD1 covers 9 bases. J gave up 7 bases and V 0 bases, and 6 bases lay outside the gene matches. Germline assignment: CDR1 MGHRA and CDR2 YSYEKL. The CDR3 extends over 15 amino acids. CDR3 bases: TGCGCCAGCAGCCAAGATCGCGGACAGGGGTCTGGCTACACCTTC. Protein product: CASSQDRGQGSGYTF.

The CDR3 is CASIGGTYEQYF. The DNA for the CDR3 is TGTGCCAGCATTGGGGGGACCTACGAGCAGTACTTC. The genes are TRBV6-5 and TRBJ2-7, with a possible D match to TRBD2 (6 bases). The CDR3 is 12 amino acids. V shed 7 bases and J shed 2 bases, with 9 bases lying between them. The germline V gene encodes CDR1 MNHEY and CDR2 SVGAGI.

Points on this clone: The sample has other DNA sequences that encode this CDR3 too. The V gene is TRBV5-1, the J gene TRBJ1-6; D is unresolved. V dropped 0 bases and J dropped 8 bases, with 6 bases sitting between them. This CDR3 has 13 residues. From germline, CDR1 is SGHRS and CDR2 YFSETQ. The CDR3 coding sequence is TGCGCCAGCAGCTTGGAGCGGCATTCACCCCTCCACTTT. Its protein is CASSLERHSPLHF.

CDR3 DNA sequence: TGTGCCAGCAGCCAAGAGCGGGGGGGTGTTTGGGAGCAGTTCTTC. Translating gives CASSQERGGVWEQFF. V usage is TRBV3-1 (or the pseudogene TRBV3-2) and J usage is TRBJ2-1, with TRBD2 matching over 9 bases. V gave up 0 bases and J gave up 10 bases; unmatched junction bases: 7. The germline V gene has CDR1 LGHDT and CDR2 YNNKEL (reference sequence). The CDR3 loop spans 15 amino acids.

The rearrangement uses TRBV6-1 and TRBJ1-2, with D maybe TRBD1 (6 bases). From germline, CDR1 is MNHNS and CDR2 SASEGT. V was shortened by 3 bases and J by 8 bases, with 28 bases between the two germline ends. This CDR3 region has 18 residues. In DNA, the CDR3 is TGTGCCAGCAGTGAGGGGCCTCTCCTAGGAGCAGGGGTATGGGGCTACACCTTC. Encoded protein: CASSEGPLLGAGVWGYTF.

This clone has a single count. V gene TRBV5-1 combines with J gene TRBJ2-1; 7 bases line up with TRBD1. CDR1 and CDR2 from the germline V gene are SGHRS and YFSETQ. V gave up 0 bases and J gave up 9 bases; unmatched junction bases: 6. The CDR3 has 14 amino acids. The CDR3 loop reads CASSLGTGNGEQFF. CDR3 DNA sequence: TGCGCCAGCAGCTTGGGGACAGGAAATGGTGAGCAGTTCTTC.

This rearrangement joins TRBV11-2 to TRBJ2-7; D might be TRBD2 (5 bases). Germline CDR1 and CDR2: SGHAT and FQNNGV. CDR3 length equals 15 residues. Trimming removed 2 bases from V and 3 bases from J, with 14 bases in between. The CDR3 DNA follows: TGTGCCAGCAGCTTAATCGGAGGCGGACTCTACGAGCAGTACTTC. Translated, it gives CASSLIGGGLYEQYF.

The sample holds one count of this clone. The chain carries TRBV7-8 and TRBJ2-7, with 10 bases matching TRBD1. Per germline, CDR1 SGHVS and CDR2 FQNEAQ. CDR3 length: 14 amino acids. V shed 4 bases, J shed 4 bases, and the junction held 4 bases outside the gene matches. DNA for the CDR3: TGTGCCAGCAGCTCGGGACAGGGGTGGTACGAGCAGTACTTC. This gives the protein CASSSGQGWYEQYF.

This sequence joins TRBV28 and TRBJ1-2; possibly TRBD1 for D (6 bases). Trimming cost V 4 bases and J 4 bases, with 16 bases left between them. Germline V gene sequence: CDR1 MDHEN, CDR2 SYDVKM. The CDR3 spans 15 residues. The CDR3 reads CASSSLQGGVYGYTF. CDR3 bases: TGTGCCAGCAGTTCCTTACAAGGGGGGGTCTATGGCTACACCTTC.